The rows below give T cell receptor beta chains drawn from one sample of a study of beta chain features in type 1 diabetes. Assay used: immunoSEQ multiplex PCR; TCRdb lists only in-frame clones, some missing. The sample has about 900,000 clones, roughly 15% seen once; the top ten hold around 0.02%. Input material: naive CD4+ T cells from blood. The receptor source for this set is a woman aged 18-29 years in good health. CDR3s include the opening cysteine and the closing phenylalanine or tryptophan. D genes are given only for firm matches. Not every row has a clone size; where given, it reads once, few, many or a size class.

TGTGCCAGCAGCTACCCGACCGGGGGACGCTCCTACGAGCAGTACTTC	CASSYPTGGRSYEQYF	TRBJ2-7	.	.	TRBV5-6
TGTGCCAGCAGCTCCTCGACTAGTGCGGTTGAGCAGTTCTTC	CASSSSTSAVEQFF	TRBJ2-1	.	.	TRBV7-2
TGTGCCACCAGCAGAGATCTAAAGGGGGGGACTGAAGCTTTCTTT	CATSRDLKGGTEAFF	TRBJ1-1	.	.	TRBV15
TGTGCCAGCAGCTTACCCCCTAGACCAGAGACCCAGTACTTC	CASSLPPRPETQYF	TRBJ2-5	.	few	TRBV7-8
TGTGCCAGCAGCTTAGACGGAAACAATCAGCCCCAGCATTTT	CASSLDGNNQPQHF	TRBJ1-5	.	few	TRBV7-9
TGTGCCAGCAGTTACCAGGGAAGACTGTTTTTT	CASSYQGRLFF	TRBJ1-4	.	once	TRBV6-5
TGTGCCAGCTCACCACTAGCCGCTTCGTCTAAAGGCTACACCTTC	CASSPLAASSKGYTF	TRBJ1-2	.	few	TRBV18
TGTGCCAGCACAGGGCGAGATACGCAGTATTTT	CASTGRDTQYF	TRBJ2-3	.	.	TRBV28
TGTGCCAGCAGCTTTGCGACGGCTAGCGGGTTTTCCTACGAGCAGTACTTC	CASSFATASGFSYEQYF	TRBJ2-7	TRBD2	.	TRBV5-4
TGTGCCACCCAAGGGACAGAGTCTGGAAACACCATATATTTT	CATQGTESGNTIYF	TRBJ1-3	TRBD1	few	TRBV19
TGTGCCAGCAGCTTCACCGGGCCTCAAACCGGGGAGCTGTTTTTT	CASSFTGPQTGELFF	TRBJ2-2	.	few	TRBV7-2
TGTGCCAGCAGTTACTCTACACCTAACTACGAGCAGTACTTC	CASSYSTPNYEQYF	TRBJ2-7	.	few	TRBV6-5
TGTGCCAGCAGCTTTGATTGGACTGAAGCTTTCTTT	CASSFDWTEAFF	TRBJ1-1	.	.	TRBV7-2
TGTGCCAGCAGTCTACCGGGCCGCATCTACGAGCAGTACTTC	CASSLPGRIYEQYF	TRBJ2-7	.	.	TRBV28
TGCGCCAGCAGCTTGGGCCTCGGGAATGAAAAACTGTTTTTT	CASSLGLGNEKLFF	TRBJ1-4	.	few	TRBV5-1
TGTGCCAGCAGCTTAGGGAGGGGGCCTCTTAGTGGTGGCTACACCTTC	CASSLGRGPLSGGYTF	TRBJ1-2	TRBD1	.	TRBV7-9
TGCGCTAGCAGCTTGGCGGACAGTGGAGAGACCCAGTACTTC	CASSLADSGETQYF	TRBJ2-5	.	.	TRBV5-1
TGCAGCGTGACGGGACTAGCGGGAGGTACAGATACGCAGTATTTT	CSVTGLAGGTDTQYF	TRBJ2-3	TRBD2	few	TRBV29-1
TGTGCCAGCAGCTCCCAAGGAGCGGTTAGCACAGATACGCAGTATTTT	CASSSQGAVSTDTQYF	TRBJ2-3	.	.	TRBV5-4
TGTGCCAGCAGCTCACAGGGAGGTACGGGTCAGCCCCAGCATTTT	CASSSQGGTGQPQHF	TRBJ1-5	.	.	TRBV11-2
TGTGCCAGCAGTGGGGGCGGACACCCCATGTTAGGCACGCAGTATTTT	CASSGGGHPMLGTQYF	TRBJ2-3	.	.	TRBV25-1
TGTGCCATCAGTCGGGCAGGGCGGCTTATGAACACTGAAGCTTTCTTT	CAISRAGRLMNTEAFF	TRBJ1-1	.	.	TRBV10-3
TGTGCCAGCAGCTTAGTGGCAGGGGATAATTCACCCCTCCACTTT	CASSLVAGDNSPLHF	TRBJ1-6	.	few	TRBV7-6
TGTGCCACCAGCAGGGGTGGCTACGAGCAGTACTTC	CATSRGGYEQYF	TRBJ2-7	.	few	TRBV15
TGTGCCACTTTATACGAGCAGTACTTC	CATLYEQYF	TRBJ2-7	.	.	TRBV3-1/TRBV3-2
TGTGCCAGCAGCTTGGCTAGTCACGTCTACACCGGGGAGCTGTTTTTT	CASSLASHVYTGELFF	TRBJ2-2	.	.	TRBV7-6
TGTGCCAGCAGAAGACAGGGCTCCTACGAGCAGTACTTC	CASRRQGSYEQYF	TRBJ2-7	TRBD1	.	TRBV27
TGTGCCAGCAGCCACCGACTAGCGGGAGGATCCGGGGAGCTGTTTTTT	CASSHRLAGGSGELFF	TRBJ2-2	TRBD2	.	TRBV14
TGTGCCAGCAGCTTCGCGGGATTGCACGAGCAGTACTTC	CASSFAGLHEQYF	TRBJ2-7	.	few	TRBV7-2
TGCGCCAGCAGCCAAGATCGTGCCAAGGGACTAGCGGGAGGAGATACGCAGTATTTT	CASSQDRAKGLAGGDTQYF	TRBJ2-3	TRBD2	.	TRBV4-3
TGTGCCAGCAGCTTAGTACCAGGGAACACTGAAGCTTTCTTT	CASSLVPGNTEAFF	TRBJ1-1	.	few	TRBV7-9
TGTGCCAGCAGCTTAAGCCCCACCCTCGCCTACGAGCAGTACTTC	CASSLSPTLAYEQYF	TRBJ2-7	.	.	TRBV7-2
TGTGCCACCAGCAGAGACAGAGAAGAGACCCAGTACTTC	CATSRDREETQYF	TRBJ2-5	.	few	TRBV15
TGTGCCAGCGGACAAAATGAGCAGTTCTTC	CASGQNEQFF	TRBJ2-1	.	.	TRBV19
TGTGCCAGTAGTATAGCCAGAATGAACACTGAAGCTTTCTTT	CASSIARMNTEAFF	TRBJ1-1	.	few	TRBV19
TGTGCCAGCGGTCGGACTAGCGAGGGAGATACGCAGTATTTT	CASGRTSEGDTQYF	TRBJ2-3	TRBD2	.	TRBV28
TGTGCCACCAGCAGCGGGACTAGCGTCTACAATGAGCAGTTCTTC	CATSSGTSVYNEQFF	TRBJ2-1	TRBD2	.	TRBV15
TGTGCCAGCAGCAAAAGCCTCACCGGGACAGGGTTCCACAATGAGCAGTTCTTC	CASSKSLTGTGFHNEQFF	TRBJ2-1	.	.	TRBV21-1
TGTGCCAGCAGTGAAGGGTCCGGGATTTGGAGCACAGATACGCAGTATTTT	CASSEGSGIWSTDTQYF	TRBJ2-3	.	.	TRBV25-1
TGTGCCAGCTCACCACGACAGGGTTGGGACACTGAAGCTTTCTTT	CASSPRQGWDTEAFF	TRBJ1-1	TRBD1	few	TRBV18
TGTGCCAGCAGCTTAGACGGCGAGGGGTCGGAGTTCTTC	CASSLDGEGSEFF	TRBJ2-1	.	.	TRBV7-9
TGTGCCAGCAGGTCAAGGGGTTACGGTGAAAAACTGTTTTTT	CASRSRGYGEKLFF	TRBJ1-4	.	.	TRBV5-6
TGTGCCAGCAGTTACTTGGACAGGGCCGCTGAAGCTTTCTTT	CASSYLDRAAEAFF	TRBJ1-1	TRBD1	.	TRBV6-5
TGTGCCAGCAGCGTAGACTTGGGGGAGCAGTACTTC	CASSVDLGEQYF	TRBJ2-7	.	.	TRBV9
TGTGCCACCAGCAGAGATCTCTTGGGAAAACTGTTTTTT	CATSRDLLGKLFF	TRBJ1-4	.	few	TRBV15
TGCGCCAGCAGCTTGACGCCCATAGCGGGAGCGATTGACAATGAGCAGTTCTTC	CASSLTPIAGAIDNEQFF	TRBJ2-1	TRBD2	few	TRBV5-1
TGTGCCAGCAGTTTATCGGGACTAGCGGGACTCATTTTGGGCGAGCAGTACTTC	CASSLSGLAGLILGEQYF	TRBJ2-7	TRBD2	few	TRBV27
TGTGCCAGCAGCTTGGGGAACTATGGCTACACCTTC	CASSLGNYGYTF	TRBJ1-2	.	.	TRBV7-9
TGCGCCAGCAGCCAAGATAGTGGCAGGGGTGGCGAGCAGTACTTC	CASSQDSGRGGEQYF	TRBJ2-7	.	few	TRBV4-3
TGTGCCAGCAGTCAAAAGAGGGGATACACAGATACGCAGTATTTT	CASSQKRGYTDTQYF	TRBJ2-3	.	few	TRBV7-9
TGTGCCAGCAGCCAAGCGGGGGGATCCTACGAGCAGTACTTC	CASSQAGGSYEQYF	TRBJ2-7	TRBD2	few	TRBV11-2